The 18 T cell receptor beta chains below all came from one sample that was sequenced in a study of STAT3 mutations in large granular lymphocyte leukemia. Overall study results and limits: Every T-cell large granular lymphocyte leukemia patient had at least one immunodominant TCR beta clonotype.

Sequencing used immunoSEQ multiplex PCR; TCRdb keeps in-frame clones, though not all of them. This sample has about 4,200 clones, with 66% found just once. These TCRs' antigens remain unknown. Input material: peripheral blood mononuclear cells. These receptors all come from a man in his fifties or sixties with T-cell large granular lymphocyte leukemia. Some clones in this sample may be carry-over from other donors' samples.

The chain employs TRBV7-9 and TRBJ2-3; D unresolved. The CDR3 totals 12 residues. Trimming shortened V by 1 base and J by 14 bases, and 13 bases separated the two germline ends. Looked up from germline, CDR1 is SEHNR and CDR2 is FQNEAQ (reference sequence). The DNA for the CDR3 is TGTGCCAGCAGCTTAGACGTGGGCCTTCGGTATTTT. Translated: CASSLDVGLRYF.

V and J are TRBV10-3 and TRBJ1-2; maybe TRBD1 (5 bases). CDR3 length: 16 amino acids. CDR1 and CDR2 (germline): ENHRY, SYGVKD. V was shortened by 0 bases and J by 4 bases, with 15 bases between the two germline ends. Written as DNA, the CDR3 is TGTGCCATCAGTGAGTCGTACAGGCCGGCGAGCTATGGCTACACCTTC. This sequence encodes CAISESYRPASYGYTF.

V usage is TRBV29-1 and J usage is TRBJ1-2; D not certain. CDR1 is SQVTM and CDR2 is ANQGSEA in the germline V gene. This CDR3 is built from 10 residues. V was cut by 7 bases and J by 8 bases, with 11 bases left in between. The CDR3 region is CSADIGGYTF. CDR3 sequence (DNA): TGCAGCGCAGACATAGGGGGCTACACCTTC.

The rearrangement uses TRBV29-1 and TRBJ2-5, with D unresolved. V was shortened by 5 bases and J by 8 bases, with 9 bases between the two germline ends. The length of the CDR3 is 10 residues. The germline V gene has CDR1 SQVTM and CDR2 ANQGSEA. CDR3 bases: TGCAGCGTTTCCCATGAAACCCAGTACTTC. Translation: CSVSHETQYF.

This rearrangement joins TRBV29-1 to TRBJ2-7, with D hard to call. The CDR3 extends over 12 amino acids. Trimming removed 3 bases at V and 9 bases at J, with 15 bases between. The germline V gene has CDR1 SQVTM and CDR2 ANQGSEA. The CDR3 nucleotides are TGCAGCGTTGAGGGGTTAAAGCCCGGGCAGTACTTC. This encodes CSVEGLKPGQYF.

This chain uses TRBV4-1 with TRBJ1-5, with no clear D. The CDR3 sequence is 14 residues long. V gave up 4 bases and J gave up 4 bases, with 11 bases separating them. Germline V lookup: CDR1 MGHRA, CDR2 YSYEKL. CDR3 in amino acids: CASSLLEGNQPQHF. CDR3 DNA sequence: TGCGCCAGCAGCCTCCTAGAGGGTAATCAGCCCCAGCATTTT.

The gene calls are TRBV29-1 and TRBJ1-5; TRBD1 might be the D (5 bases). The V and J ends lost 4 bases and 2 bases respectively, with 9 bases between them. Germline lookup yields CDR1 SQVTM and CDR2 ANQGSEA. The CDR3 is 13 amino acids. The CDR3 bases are TGCAGCGTTGGGCAGGGTCGCAATCAGCCCCAGCATTTT. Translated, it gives CSVGQGRNQPQHF.

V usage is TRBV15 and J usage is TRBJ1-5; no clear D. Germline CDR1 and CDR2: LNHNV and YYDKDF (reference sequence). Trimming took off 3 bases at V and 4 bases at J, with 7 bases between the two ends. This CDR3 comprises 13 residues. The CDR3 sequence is CATSSRFNQPQHF. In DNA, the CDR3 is TGTGCCACCAGCAGCCGCTTTAATCAGCCCCAGCATTTT.

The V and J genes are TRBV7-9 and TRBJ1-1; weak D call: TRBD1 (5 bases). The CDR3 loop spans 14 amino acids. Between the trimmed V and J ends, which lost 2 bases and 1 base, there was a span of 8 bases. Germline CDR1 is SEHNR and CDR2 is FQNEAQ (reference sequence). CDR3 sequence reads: CASSLLGANTEAFF. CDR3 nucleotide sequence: TGTGCCAGCAGCTTATTAGGGGCGAACACTGAAGCTTTCTTT.

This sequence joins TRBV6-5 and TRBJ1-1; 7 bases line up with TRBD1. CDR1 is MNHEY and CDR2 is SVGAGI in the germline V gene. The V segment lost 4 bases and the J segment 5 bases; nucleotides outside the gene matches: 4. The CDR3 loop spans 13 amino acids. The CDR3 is CASSSPQGTEAFF. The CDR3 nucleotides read TGTGCCAGCAGTTCACCACAGGGGACTGAAGCTTTCTTT.

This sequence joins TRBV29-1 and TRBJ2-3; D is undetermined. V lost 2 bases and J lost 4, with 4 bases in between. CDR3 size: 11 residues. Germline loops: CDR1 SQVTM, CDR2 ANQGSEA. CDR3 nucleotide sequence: TGCAGCGTTGAACGGGCAGATACGCAGTATTTT. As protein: CSVERADTQYF.

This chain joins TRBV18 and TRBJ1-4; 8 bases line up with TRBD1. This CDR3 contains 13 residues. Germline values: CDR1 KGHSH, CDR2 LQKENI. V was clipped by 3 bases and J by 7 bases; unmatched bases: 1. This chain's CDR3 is CASSPGQGEKLFF. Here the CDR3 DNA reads TGTGCCAGCTCACCCGGACAGGGTGAAAAACTGTTTTTT.

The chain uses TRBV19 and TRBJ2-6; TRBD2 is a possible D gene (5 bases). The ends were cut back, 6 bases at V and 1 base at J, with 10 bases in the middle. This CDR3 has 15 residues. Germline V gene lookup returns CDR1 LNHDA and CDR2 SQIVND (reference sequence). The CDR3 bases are TGTGCCAGTAGCCTTGGGAGATCTGGGGCCAACGTCCTGACTTTC. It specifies CASSLGRSGANVLTF.

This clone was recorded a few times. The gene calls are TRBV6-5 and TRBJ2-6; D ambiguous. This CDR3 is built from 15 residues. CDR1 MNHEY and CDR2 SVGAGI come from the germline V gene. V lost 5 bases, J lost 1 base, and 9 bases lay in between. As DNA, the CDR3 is TGTGCCAGCAGTCGGTCCATGTCTGGGGCCAACGTCCTGACTTTC. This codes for CASSRSMSGANVLTF.

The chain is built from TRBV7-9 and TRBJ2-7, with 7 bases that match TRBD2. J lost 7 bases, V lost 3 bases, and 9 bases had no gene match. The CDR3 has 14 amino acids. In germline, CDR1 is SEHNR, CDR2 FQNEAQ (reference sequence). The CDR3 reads CASSLGGKSDEQYF. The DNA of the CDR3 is TGTGCCAGCAGCTTGGGGGGGAAGTCTGATGAGCAGTACTTC.

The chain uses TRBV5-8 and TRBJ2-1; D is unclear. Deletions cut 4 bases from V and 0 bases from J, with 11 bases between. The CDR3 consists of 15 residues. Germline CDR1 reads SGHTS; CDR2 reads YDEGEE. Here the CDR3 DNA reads TGTGCCAGCAGCCTCTGGGTCAGCTCCTACAATGAGCAGTTCTTC. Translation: CASSLWVSSYNEQFF.

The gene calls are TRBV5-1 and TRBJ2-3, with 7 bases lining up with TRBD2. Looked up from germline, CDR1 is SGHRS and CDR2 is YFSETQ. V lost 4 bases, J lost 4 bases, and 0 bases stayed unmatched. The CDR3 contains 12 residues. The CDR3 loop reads CASSGGADTQYF. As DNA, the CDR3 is TGCGCCAGCAGCGGGGGGGCAGATACGCAGTATTTT.

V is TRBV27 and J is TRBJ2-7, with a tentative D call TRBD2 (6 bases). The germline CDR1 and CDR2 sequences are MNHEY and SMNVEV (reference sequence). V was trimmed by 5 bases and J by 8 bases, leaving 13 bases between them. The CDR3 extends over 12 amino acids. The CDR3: CASSPPGGKQYV. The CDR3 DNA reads TGTGCCAGCAGTCCACCCGGGGGAAAGCAGTACGTC.